The 32 T cell receptor beta chains in this list originate from one sample, sequenced in a study of blood T cells in healthy people across ages (dated by TCRdb to 2014 to 2015). The library was produced with 5' RACE. The sequencer was an Illumina HiSeq 2500. A second PCR of about 6 to 11 cycles was performed with a sample-barcoded 5' primer and a J-beta primer mix. In TCRdb, the public reads were trimmed at Q25 with fastp and aligned with MiXCR, with productive beta chains retained. One record per CDR3 amino acid sequence lists the most common genes and DNA. The sample contains 540,000 or so distinct CDR3 sequences, approximately 25% of them found a single time. Just under 9% of the sample lies in the top ten. This sample also appeared in a second study, on T cells of mothers and their children.

The source material was blood. Receptor source: a boy aged 5-17 years in good health.

This clonotype was observed many times. This chain joins TRBV6-2 or TRBV6-3 and TRBJ2-2; the D is unclear. The V gene's germline CDR1 is MNHEY and CDR2 SVGEGT. The CDR3 length is 14 residues. The V gene lost 4 bases and the J gene lost 5 bases, with 11 bases spanning the gap. The CDR3 loop is CASSFGKETGELFF. The CDR3 bases are TGTGCCAGCAGTTTTGGGAAGGAGACCGGGGAGCTGTTTTTT.

This clonotype was seen repeatedly, ten times or more. The V and J genes are TRBV3-1 and TRBJ2-4; either TRBD1 or TRBD2 may fit D (5 bases each). The CDR3 extends over 15 amino acids. The germline CDR1 and CDR2 sequences are LGHDT and YNNKEL (reference sequence). V was trimmed by 3 bases and J by 1 base, leaving 10 bases between them. CDR3 in amino acids: CASSQGPGAKNIQYF. The DNA of the CDR3 is TGTGCCAGCAGCCAGGGACCTGGGGCCAAAAACATTCAGTACTTC.

This clonotype was counted only a few times. The chain employs TRBV7-8 and TRBJ2-4; 10 bases fit TRBD2. The CDR3 runs to 16 residues. Unmatched junction bases numbered 8, after V lost 5 bases and J lost 4 bases. Germline values: CDR1 SGHVS, CDR2 FQNEAQ. CDR3 sequence: CASSVDLAGVKNIQYF. CDR3 bases: TGTGCCAGCAGCGTAGACCTAGCGGGAGTGAAAAACATTCAGTACTTC. The whole variable domain, filled in from reference TRBV7-8 and TRBJ2-4, reads GAGVSQSPRYKVAKRGQDVALRCDPISGHVSLFWYQQALGQGPEFLTYFQNEAQLDKSGLPSDRFFAERPEGSVSTLKIQRTQQEDSAVYLCASSVDLAGVKNIQYFGAGTRLSVL.

The rearrangement joins TRBV10-3 to TRBJ2-5; 7 positions match TRBD1. The CDR3 totals 14 residues. Germline V gene data show CDR1 as ENHRY and CDR2 as SYGVKD. After removal of 2 bases from V and 5 bases from J, the junction contained 5 bases not matched to a gene. CDR3 amino acids: CAISEGTVWETQYF. CDR3 nucleotides: TGTGCCATCAGTGAGGGGACAGTATGGGAGACCCAGTACTTC.

The rearrangement joins TRBV7-9 to TRBJ2-6, with 7 bases fitting TRBD2. Per germline, CDR1 SEHNR and CDR2 FQNEAQ (reference sequence). The CDR3 is 17 amino acids. V lost 7 bases, J lost 0 bases, and 9 bases stayed unmatched. The CDR3: CASKNGEGTSGANVLTF. CDR3 in DNA: TGTGCCAGCAAAAACGGGGAGGGCACCTCTGGGGCCAACGTCCTGACTTTC.

Only a few counts were recorded for this clonotype. The chain carries TRBV7-2 and TRBJ2-2; 10 positions agree with TRBD2. V dropped 5 bases and J dropped 2; count of bases not matched to a gene: 8. The CDR3 runs to 17 residues. The V gene's germline CDR1 is SGHTA and CDR2 FQGNSA. The CDR3 DNA sequence: TGTGCCAGCAGCGGACGGGGACTAGCGCATAACACCGGGGAGCTGTTTTTT. Translation: CASSGRGLAHNTGELFF.

The chain combines TRBV4-2 with TRBJ2-5; 7 nucleotides match TRBD1. The V gene's germline CDR1 is LGHNA and CDR2 YNFKEQ. V was pared by 4 bases and J by 3 bases, with 8 bases of the junction left unmatched. CDR3 length: 15 residues. The CDR3 here is CASSRQGGVEETQYF. CDR3 nucleotides: TGTGCCAGCAGCCGACAGGGTGGGGTTGAAGAGACCCAGTACTTC.

The sample holds a few counts of this clonotype. The genes are TRBV10-3 and TRBJ1-5, with a possible D match to TRBD1 (6 bases). Between the trimmed V and J ends, which lost 10 bases and 3 bases, there was a span of 13 bases. Germline CDR1 and CDR2: ENHRY and SYGVKD. The CDR3 loop spans 13 amino acids. CDR3 nucleotide sequence: TGTGCCACCAGCCGGGACATCAATCAGCCCCAGCATTTT. It codes for CATSRDINQPQHF.

The sample holds many counts of this clonotype. The V call is TRBV13, the J call TRBJ1-2; 8 bases are shared with TRBD1. Germline V gene lookup returns CDR1 PRHDT and CDR2 FYEKMQ (reference sequence). The CDR3 is made up of 21 amino acids. Trimming at V came to 4 bases and at J to 0 bases, leaving 22 bases not matched to a gene. This CDR3 is CASSSNILGRGRLAANYGYTF. The CDR3 DNA is TGTGCCAGCAGCTCCAATATTTTGGGCAGGGGGCGGCTGGCAGCTAACTATGGCTACACCTTC.

The chain uses TRBV9 and TRBJ2-2, with 12 bases aligning to TRBD2. The length of the CDR3 is 19 residues. Germline V CDR1 and CDR2: SGDLS, YYNGEE. J was trimmed by 7 bases and V by 0 bases; bases with no gene match: 13. CDR3 DNA: TGTGCCAGCAGCGTAGAGTCTAGCGGGGGGGCGATGCATAACGGGGAGCTGTTTTTT. Translating gives CASSVESSGGAMHNGELFF. The entire variable domain, with the rest obtained from reference TRBV9 and TRBJ2-2, is as follows: DSGVTQTPKHLITATGQRVTLRCSPRSGDLSVYWYQQSLDQGLQFLIQYYNGEERAKGNILERFSAQQFPDLHSELNLSSLELGDSALYFCASSVESSGGAMHNGELFFGEGSRLTVL.

This clonotype was seen a handful of times. The chain joins TRBV20-1 to TRBJ1-5; D gene uncertain. Between the trimmed V and J ends, which lost 0 bases and 0 bases, there was a span of 12 bases. The CDR3 contains 16 residues. Germline CDR1 is DFQATT and CDR2 is SNEGSKA (reference sequence). The CDR3: CSARDAIGLSNQPQHF. The CDR3 nucleotides are TGCAGTGCTAGAGATGCCATAGGGCTTAGCAATCAGCCCCAGCATTTT.

CDR3 amino acids: CSASRSEGNEQFF. CDR3 in DNA: TGCAGTGCTAGCAGGAGCGAGGGCAATGAGCAGTTCTTC. The gene calls are TRBV20-1 and TRBJ2-1; TRBD2 might be the D (5 bases). The CDR3 has 13 amino acids. Trimming removed 3 bases from V and 6 bases from J, with 12 bases in between. CDR1 and CDR2 from the germline V gene are DFQATT and SNEGSKA (reference sequence).

The chain joins TRBV28 to TRBJ2-2; 13 bases map to TRBD2. Germline loops: CDR1 MDHEN, CDR2 SYDVKM. V dropped 8 bases and J dropped 2; count of bases not matched to a gene: 14. The CDR3 runs 19 residues. The DNA of the CDR3 is TGTGCCAGCCCTTTTGGGGGACTAGCGGGGAAAAAAAACACCGGGGAGCTGTTTTTT. Protein sequence: CASPFGGLAGKKNTGELFF. Filled out from reference TRBV28 and TRBJ2-2, the complete variable domain reads DVKVTQSSRYLVKRTGEKVFLECVQDMDHENMFWYRQDPGLGLRLIYFSYDVKMKEKGDIPEGYSVSREKKERFSLILESASTNQTSMYLCASPFGGLAGKKNTGELFFGEGSRLTVL.

The chain joins TRBV19 to TRBJ1-4; D might be TRBD1 (5 bases). Germline V lookup: CDR1 LNHDA, CDR2 SQIVND (reference sequence). The length of the CDR3 is 13 residues. V lost 5 bases and J 7 bases, leaving 11 bases between the germline ends. DNA of the CDR3: TGTGCCAGTAGTGCCGGGACCCGTGAAAAACTGTTTTTT. Its translation is CASSAGTREKLFF.

This clonotype has just one count. The chain uses TRBV20-1 and TRBJ2-7, with a tentative D call TRBD1 (5 bases). This CDR3 is 11 amino acids long. Germline V gene sequence: CDR1 DFQATT, CDR2 SNEGSKA (reference sequence). Trimming shortened V by 6 bases and J by 7 bases, and 13 bases separated the two germline ends. The CDR3 DNA sequence: TGCAGTGCGGGAACAGGCGGTGAGCAGTACTTC. It specifies CSAGTGGEQYF.

The chain employs TRBV2 and TRBJ2-6, with TRBD1 as a possible D gene (6 bases). Germline V lookup: CDR1 SNHLY, CDR2 FYNNEI. This CDR3 has 17 residues. Trimming left V 7 bases short and J 0 bases short, with 16 bases between. CDR3 residues: CASTTGSPNSGANVLTF. In DNA form, the CDR3 reads TGTGCCAGCACCACAGGGTCTCCCAACTCTGGGGCCAACGTCCTGACTTTC.

This clonotype has at least ten counts. The chain is built from TRBV25-1 and TRBJ2-5; D gene ambiguous. Germline V gene lookup returns CDR1 MGHDK and CDR2 SYGVNS. V dropped 4 bases and J dropped 4 bases, with 10 bases sitting between them. The CDR3 has 13 residues. The CDR3 DNA sequence: TGTGCCAGCAGTGGTTCGGGCCGAGAGACCCAGTACTTC. Translation: CASSGSGRETQYF.

The chain is built from TRBV11-2 and TRBJ2-3; TRBD2 is a possible D gene (5 bases). CDR1 SGHAT and CDR2 FQNNGV come from the germline V gene. The CDR3 has 13 residues. V gave up 6 bases and J gave up 7 bases, with 14 bases separating them. The CDR3 here is CASSQSSSYTQYF. CDR3 DNA: TGTGCCAGCAGTCAGTCTAGCTCCTATACGCAGTATTTT. The full variable domain, with the rest looked up from reference TRBV11-2 and TRBJ2-3, is EAGVAQSPRYKIIEKRQSVAFWCNPISGHATLYWYQQILGQGPKLLIQFQNNGVVDDSQLPKDRFSAERLKGVDSTLKIQPAKLEDSAVYLCASSQSSSYTQYFGPGTRLTVL.

The chain employs TRBV7-8 and TRBJ2-7; TRBD2 aligns across 7 bases. Germline V gene sequence: CDR1 SGHVS, CDR2 FQNEAQ. V shed 3 bases and J 3 bases; nucleotides not matched to a gene: 8. The CDR3 runs 15 residues. Written as DNA, the CDR3 is TGTGCCAGCAGCTTTATAGCGGGTAATTACTACGAGCAGTACTTC. It translates to CASSFIAGNYYEQYF.

The chain combines TRBV20-1 with TRBJ1-1; TRBD1 agrees at 8 bases. After removal of 5 bases from V and 11 bases from J, the junction contained 13 bases not matched to a gene. From germline, CDR1 is DFQATT and CDR2 SNEGSKA (reference sequence). This CDR3 is 13 amino acids long. CDR3 protein: CSASLTGGGYAFF. As DNA, the CDR3 is TGCAGTGCTTCGTTAACAGGGGGTGGTTATGCTTTCTTT.

The CDR3 DNA sequence: TGCAGTGCTAGAGTTAGCGCCAGGCCGGTTTGGCCCTACGAGCAGTACTTC. It codes for CSARVSARPVWPYEQYF. The chain employs TRBV20-1 and TRBJ2-5; TRBD2 might be the D (5 bases). Matching the DNA end better, TRBJ2-7 makes the J call doubtful. The CDR3 contains 17 residues. The germline gives CDR1 DFQATT, CDR2 SNEGSKA (reference sequence).

The table lists this clonotype with a few counts. CDR3 amino acids: CASSTPSSYEQYF. The CDR3 coding sequence is TGTGCCAGCAGTACACCAAGCTCCTACGAGCAGTACTTC. J is TRBJ2-5 and V is TRBV27, with no clear D. The better agreement between TRBJ2-7 and the DNA end casts doubt on the J call. The germline V gene has CDR1 MNHEY and CDR2 SMNVEV (reference sequence). The CDR3 sequence is 13 residues long.

This clonotype turned up a few times. The chain uses TRBV4-1 and TRBJ1-3; D is undetermined. The CDR3 totals 15 residues. Germline CDR1 is MGHRA and CDR2 is YSYEKL. V dropped 0 bases and J dropped 2 bases, with 8 bases sitting between them. In DNA, the CDR3 is TGCGCCAGCAGCCAAGAGCAGCGCCCTGGAAACACCATATATTTT. Amino acid sequence: CASSQEQRPGNTIYF.

This clonotype occurred a few times. The junction shows a germline mismatch at one end, possibly a read error. This sequence joins TRBV20-1 and TRBJ1-2; D may be TRBD1 (5 bases). CDR1 DFQATT and CDR2 SNEGSKA come from the germline V gene (reference sequence). This CDR3 region has 16 residues. CDR3 in DNA: TGCAGTGTGTATACTCCAGGAGGTGGGGGTAACTATGGCTACATCTTC. Its protein product is CSVYTPGGGGNYGYIF.

This clonotype was detected only a few times. The chain links TRBV24-1 to TRBJ2-7, with D possibly called TRBD1 or TRBD2 (5 bases each). Germline CDR1 is KGHDR and CDR2 is SFDVKD. CDR3 length: 14 residues. V was cut by 4 bases and J by 2 bases, with 11 bases left in between. The CDR3 bases are TGTGCCACCAGTGACCGACAGCGGCCCTACGAGCAGTACGTC. This gives the protein CATSDRQRPYEQYV.

This clonotype was picked up many times. CDR3 DNA sequence: TGTGCCAGCAGCTTAGGGCTAGCGGTCTACAATGAGCAGTTCTTC. Translation: CASSLGLAVYNEQFF. The chain joins TRBV7-9 to TRBJ2-1, with 7 nucleotides matching TRBD2. There are 15 residues in the CDR3. In germline, CDR1 is SEHNR, CDR2 FQNEAQ (reference sequence). The junction had 3 bases not matched to a gene; V was cut back by 1 base and J by 3 bases.

This clonotype was found a few times. The chain employs TRBV10-3 and TRBJ1-2, with D possibly TRBD1 on 6 matching bases. V was clipped by 0 bases and J by 7 bases, with 15 bases between them. Per the germline V gene, CDR1 is ENHRY and CDR2 is SYGVKD. This CDR3 spans 15 amino acids. This chain's CDR3 is CAISESIRQAVGYTF. The CDR3 DNA reads as TGTGCCATCAGTGAGTCGATCCGACAGGCTGTTGGCTACACCTTC.

In its sample, this clonotype was seen a few times. This sequence joins TRBV28 and TRBJ2-1; 7 nucleotides agree with TRBD1. The CDR3 loop spans 13 amino acids. J lost 7 bases, V lost 6 bases, and 6 bases had no gene match. Germline-derived CDR1 and CDR2 are MDHEN and SYDVKM. The CDR3 reads CASRRQGKNEQFF. CDR3 in DNA: TGTGCCAGCAGGCGACAGGGTAAAAATGAGCAGTTCTTC.

V usage is TRBV7-2 and J usage is TRBJ2-2; D call uncertain. Germline V CDR1 and CDR2: SGHTA, FQGNSA. This CDR3 contains 14 residues. V lost 1 base to trimming and J lost 2 bases, with 5 bases between them. This CDR3 is CASSLDPNTGELFF. The CDR3 DNA follows: TGTGCCAGCAGCTTAGATCCAAACACCGGGGAGCTGTTTTTT.

The genes are TRBV6-1 and TRBJ1-1; no firm D call. Germline CDR1 reads MNHNS; CDR2 reads SASEGT. The length of the CDR3 is 14 residues. With 1 base removed from V and 2 bases from J, the gap between germline ends came to 8 bases. CDR3 sequence reads: CASSEVQVNTEAFF. The CDR3 DNA reads as TGTGCCAGCAGTGAAGTCCAGGTAAACACTGAAGCTTTCTTT.

This clonotype has more than one count but fewer than ten. The rearrangement uses TRBV28 and TRBJ2-5; 7 positions agree with TRBD1. V lost 6 bases to trimming and J lost 8 bases; unmatched junction nucleotides: 12. Germline V gene lookup returns CDR1 MDHEN and CDR2 SYDVKM. This CDR3 is built from 14 residues. In DNA, the CDR3 is TGTGCCAGCAGCCCTCCGGGACAGCGCTTAACCCAGTACTTC. Translating gives CASSPPGQRLTQYF.

The CDR3 DNA is TGTGCCAGCAGAGCTGGGGGGGCTGCAGATACGCAGTATTTT. It yields the protein CASRAGGAADTQYF. The chain has TRBV6-5 and TRBJ2-3; D is possibly TRBD2 (7 bases). From germline, CDR1 is MNHEY and CDR2 SVGAGI. Deletions cut 6 bases from V and 4 bases from J, with 14 bases between. This CDR3 spans 14 amino acids.